The 15 T cell receptor beta chains below all came from one sample that was sequenced in a study of tumor and adjacent non-tumor tissue in lung cancer. Three rounds of nested PCR, following a modified ARM-PCR protocol, produced the TCRbeta library. TCRdb analysed the multiplex PCR reads with MiXCR anew, one entry per CDR3 protein. The sample consists of 60,000 to 70,000 distinct CDR3 sequences, roughly 77% of them appearing once. No cell sorting was done before RNA was extracted from the tissue. This non-tumor lung sample came from over 3 cm beyond the tumor edge. The sequenced material came from distant non-tumor lung tissue. Source of these receptors: a man between 60 and 75 years old with non-small cell lung cancer.

Remarks on this clonotype: The junction departs from germline at one end; a sequencing error may be responsible. The chain combines TRBV12-3 or TRBV12-4 with TRBJ2-7, with TRBD2 matching 7 bases. The CDR3 is made up of 14 amino acids. Here the CDR3 DNA reads TGTGTCAGCAGTCCCGAGACGGGGGGTCTCGAGCAGTACTTC. It translates to CVSSPETGGLEQYF.

This clonotype was seen just once. The conserved final phenylalanine or tryptophan is absent from the CDR3, which likely points to a read error. The DNA is left out, because the CDR3 cannot be placed on it with certainty; the CDR3 is given as TCRdb lists it. This chain joins TRBV29-1 and TRBJ2-3; the D call TRBD2 from the table was never checked on the DNA. The germline V gene encodes CDR1 SQVTM and CDR2 ANQGSEA. Both ends counted, the CDR3 spans 10 residues. The CDR3 sequence is CSDIVHTHYS.

The table lists this clonotype with a few counts. One end of the junction is discordant with germline, which a read error may explain. The genes are TRBV14 and TRBJ2-1; no firm D call. CDR3 length: 15 amino acids. Germline V gene lookup returns CDR1 SGHDN and CDR2 FVKESK. The chain's CDR3 is CASSQFRTSLNEQFF. CDR3 DNA: TGTGCCAGCAGCCAATTCAGAACTTCTCTCAACGAGCAATTCTTC.

This clonotype was picked up many times. The chain links TRBV12-3 or TRBV12-4 to TRBJ1-4, with no clear D. V was cut by 4 bases and J by 7 bases, with 4 bases left in between. The CDR3 has 11 amino acids. The CDR3 region is CASSSGEKLFF. The CDR3 nucleotides are TGTGCCAGCAGTTCGGGTGAAAAACTGTTTTTT.

This clonotype occurred many times. V and J are TRBV5-1 and TRBJ2-3; 8 nucleotides align to TRBD1. This CDR3 has 15 residues. J was trimmed by 1 base and V by 2 bases; bases with no gene match: 3. CDR1 and CDR2 (germline): SGHRS, YFSETQ. The CDR3 loop is CASSLVGQGTDTQYF. CDR3 coding DNA: TGCGCCAGCAGCTTAGTGGGACAGGGCACAGATACGCAGTATTTT.

This clonotype showed up many times. This chain joins TRBV11-2 and TRBJ2-2; the D is unclear. Trimming shortened V by 0 bases and J by 7 bases, and 9 bases separated the two germline ends. CDR1 is SGHAT and CDR2 is FQNNGV in the germline V gene. The CDR3 covers 14 residues. The DNA of the CDR3 is TGTGCCAGCAGCTTAGACAGTCCTAGCGGGGAGCTGTTTTTT. Protein: CASSLDSPSGELFF.

The CDR3 loop is CASHAAYRYGYTF. The CDR3 nucleotides read TGTGCCAGCCACGCAGCATATCGATATGGCTACACCTTC. The gene calls are TRBV25-1 and TRBJ1-2; no clear D gene. V was clipped by 8 bases and J by 5 bases, with 15 bases between them. Germline V lookup: CDR1 MGHDK, CDR2 SYGVNS. This CDR3 is 13 amino acids long.

A note on this clonotype: In this CDR3 the conserved last residue, phenylalanine or tryptophan, is missing, so a read error is likely. No DNA is shown, since the ends of the CDR3 on it are uncertain; the CDR3 is the one TCRdb lists. The V call is TRBV11-1, the J call TRBJ2-2. Germline values: CDR1 SGHAT, CDR2 FQDESV (reference sequence). Including both end residues, the CDR3 is 14 amino acids long. The CDR3 sequence is CASSYTSGTGGLSS.

On this clonotype: Compared with germline, one end of the junction differs, possibly owing to a read error. The chain is built from TRBV11-3 and TRBJ2-3, with 10 bases that match TRBD2. Germline loops: CDR1 SGHNT, CDR2 YENEEA. The CDR3 has 16 amino acids. The CDR3 loop reads CAISPRTSGVTDTQYF. The CDR3 DNA is TGTGCCATCAGCCCAAGGACTAGCGGTGTCACAGATACGCAGTATTTT. The full variable domain, in which reference TRBV11-3 and TRBJ2-3 provide the parts outside the CDR3, is EAGVVQSPRYKIIEKKQPVAFWCNPISGHNTLYWYLQNLGQGPELLIRYENEEAVDDSQLPKDRFSAERLKGVDSTLKIQPAELGDSAVYLCAISPRTSGVTDTQYFGPGTRLTVL.

The chain recombines TRBV12-3 or TRBV12-4 with TRBJ1-4; TRBD1 matches at 9 bases. The CDR3 totals 14 residues. Trimming took 6 bases from V and 11 from J; bases not matched to a gene: 10. CDR3 residues: CASSPGQGSEKLFF. The CDR3, as DNA: TGTGCCAGCAGCCCCGGACAGGGGAGTGAGAAACTGTTTTTT.

With respect to this clonotype: This may be a read error: a much more frequent sequence differs by one nucleotide. The CDR3 DNA follows: TGTGCCACCAGCAGCCGGGACAGGGATACTGAAGCTTTCTTT. Translated, it gives CATSSRDRDTEAFF. This chain connects TRBV15 to TRBJ1-1; TRBD1 agrees at 9 bases. The CDR3 has 14 residues. Germline V CDR1 and CDR2: LNHNV, YYDKDF (reference sequence). V was clipped by 3 bases and J by 5 bases; unmatched bases: 4.

A few counts support this clonotype. A read error may be the cause here, since a much bigger clone is one base away. This sequence joins TRBV5-6 and TRBJ2-2, with D perhaps matching TRBD1 (6 bases). The CDR3 consists of 14 residues. Per germline, CDR1 SGHDT and CDR2 YYEEEE. The CDR3 loop reads CVSSLGQQGGQLFF. The CDR3 DNA is TGTGTCAGCAGCTTGGGCCAACAGGGCGGACAGCTGTTTTTT.

This clonotype is termed medium-sized. The chain has TRBV11-1 and TRBJ2-7; D remains unclear. Germline lookup yields CDR1 SGHAT and CDR2 FQDESV (reference sequence). CDR3 size: 15 residues. Trimming pared 3 bases from V and 0 bases from J, leaving 12 bases between. CDR3 region: CASSFGEGTSYEQYF. In DNA form, the CDR3 reads TGTGCCAGCAGCTTTGGTGAAGGAACCTCCTACGAGCAGTACTTC.

Turning to this clonotype: The junction departs from the called germline gene at one end, perhaps through a read error. The chain has TRBV6-5 and TRBJ1-5; D gene unclear. CDR3 length: 14 amino acids. Germline assignment: CDR1 MNHEY and CDR2 SVGAGI. CDR3 sequence reads: CVSRDAWSNQPQHF. Here the CDR3 DNA reads TGTGTCAGCAGAGATGCTTGGAGCAATCAGCCCCAGCATTTT.

Remarks on this clonotype: This may be a read error, as it is one base from a much larger clone. The V call is TRBV7-9, the J call TRBJ2-2, with 9 bases identical to TRBD1. CDR1 SEHNR and CDR2 FQNEAQ come from the germline V gene (reference sequence). The CDR3 loop spans 17 amino acids. V dropped 7 bases and J dropped 6; count of bases not matched to a gene: 15. CDR3 coding DNA: TGTGCCAGCATCTACCGGGACAGGGAAGTCTCCGCCGGGGAGCTGTTTTTT. Translated, it gives CASIYRDREVSAGELFF.